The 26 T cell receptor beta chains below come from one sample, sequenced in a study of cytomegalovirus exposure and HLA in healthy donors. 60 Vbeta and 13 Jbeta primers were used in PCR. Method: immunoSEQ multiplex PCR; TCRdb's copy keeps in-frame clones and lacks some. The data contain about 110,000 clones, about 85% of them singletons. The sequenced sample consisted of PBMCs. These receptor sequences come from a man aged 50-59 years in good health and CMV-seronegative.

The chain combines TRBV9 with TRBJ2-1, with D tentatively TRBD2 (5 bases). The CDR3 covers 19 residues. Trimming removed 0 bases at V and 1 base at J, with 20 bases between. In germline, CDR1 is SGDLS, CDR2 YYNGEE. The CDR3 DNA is TGTGCCAGCAGCGTAGCCCTTCCTGGGGTAGCGACGTCCTACAATGAGCAGTTCTTC. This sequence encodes CASSVALPGVATSYNEQFF.

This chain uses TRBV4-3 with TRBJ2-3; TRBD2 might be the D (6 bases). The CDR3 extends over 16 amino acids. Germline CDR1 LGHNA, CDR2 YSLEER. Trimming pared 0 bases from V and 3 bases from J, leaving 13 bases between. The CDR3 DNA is TGCGCCAGCAGCCAAGATCTTGCGGGATCAACAGATACGCAGTATTTT. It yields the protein CASSQDLAGSTDTQYF.

CDR3 residues: CASSLAAQGRNTEAFF. CDR3 DNA: TGTGCCAGCAGTTTAGCTGCACAGGGGAGGAACACTGAAGCTTTCTTT. The chain is built from TRBV28 and TRBJ1-1; 7 nucleotides agree with TRBD1. Germline CDR1 reads MDHEN; CDR2 reads SYDVKM. The CDR3 is 16 amino acids. With 2 bases clipped from V and 1 base from J, the junction kept 7 bases outside the gene matches.

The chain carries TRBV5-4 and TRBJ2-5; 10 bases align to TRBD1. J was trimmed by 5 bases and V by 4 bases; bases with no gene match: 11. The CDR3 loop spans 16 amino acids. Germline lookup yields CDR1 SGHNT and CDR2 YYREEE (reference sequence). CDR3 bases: TGTGCCAGCAGCGGGACAGGGGACAACACATGGGAGACCCAGTACTTC. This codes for CASSGTGDNTWETQYF.

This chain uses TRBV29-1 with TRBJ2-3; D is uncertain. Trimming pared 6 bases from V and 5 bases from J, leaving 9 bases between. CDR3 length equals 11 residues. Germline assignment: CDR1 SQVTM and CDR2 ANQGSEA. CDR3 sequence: CSVDFLDTQYF. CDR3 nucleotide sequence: TGCAGCGTAGACTTTCTAGATACGCAGTATTTT.

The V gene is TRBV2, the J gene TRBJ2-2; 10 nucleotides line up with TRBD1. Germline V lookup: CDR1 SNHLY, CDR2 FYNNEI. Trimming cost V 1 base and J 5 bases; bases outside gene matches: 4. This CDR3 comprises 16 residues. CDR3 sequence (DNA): TGTGCCAGCAGTGAAGTGGGACAGGGGCTGACCGGGGAGCTGTTTTTT. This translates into CASSEVGQGLTGELFF.

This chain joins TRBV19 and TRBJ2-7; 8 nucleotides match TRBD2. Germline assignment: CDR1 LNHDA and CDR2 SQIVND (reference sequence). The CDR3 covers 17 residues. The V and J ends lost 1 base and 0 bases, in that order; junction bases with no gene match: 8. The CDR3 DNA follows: TGTGCCAGTAGTATAGCCCTTCGGGGGGGCAACTCCTACGAGCAGTACTTC. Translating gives CASSIALRGGNSYEQYF.

The DNA for the CDR3 is TGTGCCGCGAGGGCTAGCGGGAGTCCAGATACGCAGTATTTT. It codes for CAARASGSPDTQYF. The chain joins TRBV6-5 to TRBJ2-3, with 10 bases aligning to TRBD2. Germline CDR1 is MNHEY and CDR2 is SVGAGI. The ends lost 11 bases at V and 4 bases at J; junction bases unmatched: 9. This CDR3 contains 14 residues.

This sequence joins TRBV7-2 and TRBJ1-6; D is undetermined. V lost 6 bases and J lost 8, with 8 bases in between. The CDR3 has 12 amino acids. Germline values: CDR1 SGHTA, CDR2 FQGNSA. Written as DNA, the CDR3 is TGTGCCAGCAGGTGGAGGGATTCACCCCTCCACTTT. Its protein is CASRWRDSPLHF.

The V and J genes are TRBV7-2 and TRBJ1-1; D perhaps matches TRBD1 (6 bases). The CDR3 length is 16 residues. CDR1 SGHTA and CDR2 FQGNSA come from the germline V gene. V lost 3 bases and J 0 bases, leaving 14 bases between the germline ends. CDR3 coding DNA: TGTGCCAGCAGCTTTGACCTGGGGGCTCTGAACACTGAAGCTTTCTTT. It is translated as CASSFDLGALNTEAFF.

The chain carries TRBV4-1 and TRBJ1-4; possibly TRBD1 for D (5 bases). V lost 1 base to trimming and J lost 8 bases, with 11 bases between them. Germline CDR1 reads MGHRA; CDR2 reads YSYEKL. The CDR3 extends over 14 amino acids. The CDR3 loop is CASSQGGVGEKLFF. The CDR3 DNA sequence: TGCGCCAGCAGCCAAGGGGGGGTCGGCGAAAAACTGTTTTTT.

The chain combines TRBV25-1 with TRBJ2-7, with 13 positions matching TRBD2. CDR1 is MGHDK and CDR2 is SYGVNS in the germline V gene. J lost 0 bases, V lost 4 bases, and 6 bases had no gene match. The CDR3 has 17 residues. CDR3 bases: TGTGCCAGCAGTGCGGGACTAGCGGGGCCCCGCTCCTACGAGCAGTACTTC. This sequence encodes CASSAGLAGPRSYEQYF.

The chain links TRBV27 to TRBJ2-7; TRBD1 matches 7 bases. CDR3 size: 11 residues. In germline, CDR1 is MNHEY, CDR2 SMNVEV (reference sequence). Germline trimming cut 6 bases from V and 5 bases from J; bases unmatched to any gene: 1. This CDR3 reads CASSRGNEQYF. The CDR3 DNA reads TGTGCCAGCAGCAGGGGGAACGAGCAGTACTTC.

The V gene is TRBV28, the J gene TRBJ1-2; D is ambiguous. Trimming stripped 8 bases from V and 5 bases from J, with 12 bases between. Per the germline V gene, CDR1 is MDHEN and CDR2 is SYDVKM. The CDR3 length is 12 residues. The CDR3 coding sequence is TGTGCCAGCGGTGGCATGACTTATGGCTACACCTTC. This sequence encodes CASGGMTYGYTF.

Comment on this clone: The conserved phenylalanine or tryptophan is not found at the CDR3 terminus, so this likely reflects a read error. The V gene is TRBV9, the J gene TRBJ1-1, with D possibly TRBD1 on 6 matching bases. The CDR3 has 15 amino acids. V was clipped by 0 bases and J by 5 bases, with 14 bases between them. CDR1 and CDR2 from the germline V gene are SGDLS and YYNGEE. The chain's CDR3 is CASSVGEKGETEAFV. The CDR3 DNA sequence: TGTGCCAGCAGCGTAGGGGAAAAGGGGGAGACTGAAGCTTTCGTT.

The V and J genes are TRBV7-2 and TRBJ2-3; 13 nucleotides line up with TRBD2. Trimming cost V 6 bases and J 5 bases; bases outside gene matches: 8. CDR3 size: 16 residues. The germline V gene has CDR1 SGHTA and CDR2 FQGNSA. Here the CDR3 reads CASRPTGTSGIDTQYF. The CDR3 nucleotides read TGTGCCAGCAGGCCCACCGGGACTAGCGGGATAGATACGCAGTATTTT.

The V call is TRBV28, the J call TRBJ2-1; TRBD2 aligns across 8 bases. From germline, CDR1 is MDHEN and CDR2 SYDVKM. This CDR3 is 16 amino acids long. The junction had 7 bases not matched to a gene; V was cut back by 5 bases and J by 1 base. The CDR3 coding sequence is TGTGCCAGCAGTGAGATAGCGGGAAGGTCCTACAATGAGCAGTTCTTC. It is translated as CASSEIAGRSYNEQFF.

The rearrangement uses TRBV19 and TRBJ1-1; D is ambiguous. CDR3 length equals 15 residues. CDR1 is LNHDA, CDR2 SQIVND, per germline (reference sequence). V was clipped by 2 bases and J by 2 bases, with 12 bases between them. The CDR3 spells CASSIIGLPNTEAFF. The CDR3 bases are TGTGCCAGTAGTATAATCGGACTGCCCAACACTGAAGCTTTCTTT.

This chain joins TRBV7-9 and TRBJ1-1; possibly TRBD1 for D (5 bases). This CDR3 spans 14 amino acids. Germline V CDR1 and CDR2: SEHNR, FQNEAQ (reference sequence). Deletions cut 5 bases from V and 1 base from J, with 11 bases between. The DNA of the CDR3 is TGTGCCAGCAGCCCTCAGGGTTCGAACACTGAAGCTTTCTTT. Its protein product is CASSPQGSNTEAFF.

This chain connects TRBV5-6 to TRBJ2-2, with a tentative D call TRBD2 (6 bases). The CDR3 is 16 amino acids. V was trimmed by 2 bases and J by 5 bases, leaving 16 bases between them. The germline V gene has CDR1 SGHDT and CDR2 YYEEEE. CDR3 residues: CASSLLGGRVTGELFF. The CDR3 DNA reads TGTGCCAGCAGCTTACTTGGGGGGAGAGTGACCGGGGAGCTGTTTTTT.

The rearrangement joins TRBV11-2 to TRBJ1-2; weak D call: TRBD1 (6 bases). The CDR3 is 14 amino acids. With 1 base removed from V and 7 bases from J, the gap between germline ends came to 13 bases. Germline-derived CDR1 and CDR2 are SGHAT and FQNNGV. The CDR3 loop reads CASSLVRQGFGYTF. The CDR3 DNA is TGTGCCAGCAGCTTAGTACGGCAGGGGTTTGGCTACACCTTC.

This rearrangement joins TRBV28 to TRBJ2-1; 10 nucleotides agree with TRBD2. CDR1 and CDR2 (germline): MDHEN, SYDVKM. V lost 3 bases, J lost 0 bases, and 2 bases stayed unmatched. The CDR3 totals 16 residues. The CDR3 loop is CASSLASGSSYNEQFF. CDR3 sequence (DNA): TGTGCCAGCAGTTTGGCTAGCGGGAGCTCCTACAATGAGCAGTTCTTC.

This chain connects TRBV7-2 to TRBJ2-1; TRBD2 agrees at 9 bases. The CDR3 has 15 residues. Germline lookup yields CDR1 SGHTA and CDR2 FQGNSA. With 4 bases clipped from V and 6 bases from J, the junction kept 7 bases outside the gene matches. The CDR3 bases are TGTGCCAGCAGCTCATTAGCGGGGGCAGGCAATGAGCAGTTCTTC. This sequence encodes CASSSLAGAGNEQFF.

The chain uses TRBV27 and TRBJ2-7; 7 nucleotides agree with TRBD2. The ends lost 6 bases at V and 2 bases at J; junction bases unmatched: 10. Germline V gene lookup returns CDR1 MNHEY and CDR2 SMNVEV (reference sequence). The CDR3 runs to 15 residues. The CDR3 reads CASSHGGGGTYEQYF. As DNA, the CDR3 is TGTGCCAGCAGCCACGGAGGCGGGGGAACCTACGAGCAGTACTTC.

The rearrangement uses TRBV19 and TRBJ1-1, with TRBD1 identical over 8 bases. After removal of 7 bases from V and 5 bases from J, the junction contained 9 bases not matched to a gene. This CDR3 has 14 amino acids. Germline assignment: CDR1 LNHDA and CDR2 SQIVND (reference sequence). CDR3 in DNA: TGTGCCAGTAATGTCGACAGGGGAAGTACTGAAGCTTTCTTT. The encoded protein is CASNVDRGSTEAFF.

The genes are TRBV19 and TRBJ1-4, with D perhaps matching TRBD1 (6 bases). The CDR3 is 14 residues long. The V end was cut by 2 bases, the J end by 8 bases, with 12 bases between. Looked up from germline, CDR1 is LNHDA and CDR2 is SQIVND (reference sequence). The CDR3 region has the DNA TGTGCCAGTAGTATATCACAGGGCACCGAAAAACTGTTTTTT. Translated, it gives CASSISQGTEKLFF.